The 29 T cell receptor beta chains given below trace back to one sample, sequenced in a study of T-cell reconstitution after alpha-beta-depleted transplantation in children. Construction of the TCRbeta library involved unique molecular identifiers. TCRdb recomputed calls from the PCR reads with MiXCR, one row per CDR3 protein. This table holds a few hundred thousand distinct CDR3 sequences, 25% to 30% found once. The input for sequencing was PBMCs, taken before TCRalphabeta/CD19-depleted stem cell transplant. All receptors derive from a boy in the first two years of life with Wiskott-Aldrich syndrome, due to receive a stem cell transplant.

This clonotype has more than one count but fewer than ten. The chain employs TRBV20-1 and TRBJ1-6, with TRBD1 identical over 7 bases. V gave up 6 bases and J gave up 5 bases; unmatched junction bases: 7. The length of the CDR3 is 14 residues. CDR1 is DFQATT and CDR2 is SNEGSKA in the germline V gene (reference sequence). The CDR3 nucleotides are TGCAGTGCCGTCTCCGGGACAGATAATTCACCCCTCCACTTT. Its protein product is CSAVSGTDNSPLHF.

This clonotype has a handful of counts. The V call is TRBV29-1, the J call TRBJ2-1, with TRBD1 identical over 8 bases. From germline, CDR1 is SQVTM and CDR2 ANQGSEA. The CDR3 contains 14 residues. V lost 7 bases to trimming and J lost 2 bases; unmatched junction nucleotides: 7. CDR3 protein: CSASTGATYNEQFF. The CDR3 bases are TGCAGCGCCTCGACAGGGGCAACCTACAATGAGCAGTTCTTC.

CDR3 amino acids: CSARTGNVYEQYF. The CDR3 region has the DNA TGCAGTGCTAGGACAGGGAACGTCTACGAGCAGTACTTC. The chain has TRBV20-1 and TRBJ2-7; TRBD1 aligns across 7 bases. Losses at the gene ends were 3 bases for V and 3 bases for J; bases not matched to a gene: 5. The germline CDR1 and CDR2 sequences are DFQATT and SNEGSKA (reference sequence). This CDR3 is 13 amino acids long.

V usage is TRBV10-3 and J usage is TRBJ2-1, with 8 bases that match TRBD2. The germline gives CDR1 ENHRY, CDR2 SYGVKD. The CDR3 totals 18 residues. The junction had 11 bases not matched to a gene; V was cut back by 3 bases and J by 1 base. DNA for the CDR3: TGTGCCATCAGTGAAGGGACTAGAAGTGTTAGTTCCTACAATGAGCAGTTCTTC. It is translated as CAISEGTRSVSSYNEQFF.

In this sample, this clonotype turned up a few times. V and J are TRBV3-1 and TRBJ2-5; maybe TRBD1 (6 bases). Germline values: CDR1 LGHDT, CDR2 YNNKEL (reference sequence). This CDR3 region has 14 residues. Trimming removed 1 base at V and 4 bases at J, with 10 bases between. CDR3 region: CASSQARGRETQYF. DNA of the CDR3: TGTGCCAGCAGCCAAGCCAGGGGTCGAGAGACCCAGTACTTC.

This clonotype was observed many times. The chain's CDR3 is CASSWSGHGDEQFF. In DNA, the CDR3 is TGTGCCAGCAGCTGGAGCGGGCACGGGGATGAGCAGTTCTTC. This chain joins TRBV7-2 and TRBJ2-1; a possible D gene is TRBD2 (6 bases). CDR3 length: 14 amino acids. Germline CDR1 reads SGHTA; CDR2 reads FQGNSA. Trimming stripped 4 bases from V and 8 bases from J, with 15 bases between.

The rearrangement links TRBV5-1 to TRBJ2-7; TRBD2 matches 12 bases. The V segment lost 4 bases and the J segment 8 bases; nucleotides outside the gene matches: 7. CDR3 length equals 14 residues. Germline CDR1 SGHRS, CDR2 YFSETQ. CDR3 residues: CASSQLAGGGQQYF. For the CDR3, the DNA is TGCGCCAGCAGCCAACTAGCGGGAGGAGGACAGCAGTACTTC. Complete variable domain (other parts from reference TRBV5-1 and TRBJ2-7): KAGVTQTPRYLIKTRGQQVTLSCSPISGHRSVSWYQQTPGQGLQFLFEYFSETQRNKGNFPGRFSGRQFSNSRSEMNVSTLELGDSALYLCASSQLAGGGQQYFGPGTRLTVT.

The chain employs TRBV7-2 and TRBJ2-7, with 11 bases fitting TRBD2. The CDR3 consists of 13 residues. Germline V gene lookup returns CDR1 SGHTA and CDR2 FQGNSA. The junction had 2 bases not matched to a gene; V was cut back by 0 bases and J by 10 bases. This CDR3 is CASSLASGRGQYF. As DNA, the CDR3 is TGTGCCAGCAGCTTAGCTAGCGGGAGGGGACAGTACTTC.

The gene calls are TRBV20-1 and TRBJ2-1; 15 positions agree with TRBD2. This CDR3 contains 17 residues. J gave up 7 bases and V 6 bases, and 13 bases lay outside the gene matches. Germline assignment: CDR1 DFQATT and CDR2 SNEGSKA (reference sequence). The CDR3 here is CSAPLSGLAGGNNEQFF. The CDR3 DNA is TGCAGTGCCCCGCTATCGGGACTAGCGGGAGGTAATAATGAGCAGTTCTTC.

This rearrangement joins TRBV7-2 to TRBJ2-3; D may be TRBD2 (5 bases). The CDR3 runs to 12 residues. CDR1 and CDR2 (germline): SGHTA, FQGNSA. The V end was cut by 5 bases, the J end by 4 bases, with 7 bases between. This CDR3 is CASSNSADTQYF. DNA of the CDR3: TGTGCCAGCAGCAATAGCGCAGATACGCAGTATTTT.

This clonotype was detected only a few times. The rearrangement uses TRBV20-1 and TRBJ1-4; D remains ambiguous. The V gene's germline CDR1 is DFQATT and CDR2 SNEGSKA (reference sequence). V shed 0 bases and J shed 8 bases, with 16 bases lying between them. The CDR3 covers 15 residues. The CDR3 sequence: CSARDHGSPREKLFF. In nucleotides, the CDR3 is TGCAGTGCTAGAGATCATGGCTCACCTAGGGAAAAACTGTTTTTT.

There are a few counts of this clonotype. The rearrangement links TRBV3-1 to TRBJ1-2; D uncertain. V lost 2 bases and J 4 bases, leaving 17 bases between the germline ends. The CDR3 totals 16 residues. Germline CDR1 is LGHDT and CDR2 is YNNKEL (reference sequence). CDR3 amino acids: CASSQIAPTGSYGYTF. The CDR3 bases are TGTGCCAGCAGCCAAATCGCTCCGACGGGGAGCTATGGCTACACCTTC.

The chain has TRBV20-1 and TRBJ2-1, with 13 bases fitting TRBD2. From germline, CDR1 is DFQATT and CDR2 SNEGSKA (reference sequence). Germline trimming cut 5 bases from V and 7 bases from J; bases unmatched to any gene: 2. This CDR3 has 13 residues. DNA of the CDR3: TGCAGTGCTGGACTAGCGGGAGCGAATGAGCAGTTCTTC. As protein: CSAGLAGANEQFF.

This chain uses TRBV2 with TRBJ2-7, with D uncertain. The CDR3 has 17 amino acids. V lost 3 bases and J 0 bases, leaving 18 bases between the germline ends. Germline V lookup: CDR1 SNHLY, CDR2 FYNNEI. CDR3 nucleotides: TGTGCCAGCAGTGAGATGAGGATAAGAGTTGGCTCCTACGAGCAGTACTTC. Translating gives CASSEMRIRVGSYEQYF.

V and J are TRBV12-3 or TRBV12-4 and TRBJ1-2; D is ambiguous. This CDR3 has 12 residues. The ends were cut back, 6 bases at V and 6 bases at J, with 11 bases in the middle. This CDR3 is CASRPRSHGYTF. As DNA, the CDR3 is TGTGCCAGCAGGCCCCGCTCTCATGGCTACACCTTC.

This clonotype was detected a few times. The rearrangement uses TRBV12-3 or TRBV12-4 and TRBJ1-3, with D uncertain. The CDR3 sequence is 14 residues long. Trimming took 1 base from V and 4 from J, leaving 8 bases between them. The CDR3 nucleotides read TGTGCCAGCAGTTTAGAAATGTCCGGAAACACCATATATTTT. Encoded protein: CASSLEMSGNTIYF.

The chain is built from TRBV3-1 and TRBJ2-7, with 7 bases identical to TRBD2. V trimming: 2 bases; J trimming: 3 bases; junction bases outside the gene matches: 16. In germline, CDR1 is LGHDT, CDR2 YNNKEL (reference sequence). This CDR3 region has 18 residues. CDR3 coding DNA: TGTGCCAGCAGCCAAACGGGGAAGCTGGGACTACACCACTACGAGCAGTACTTC. As protein: CASSQTGKLGLHHYEQYF.

The genes are TRBV5-4 and TRBJ2-1; 14 bases line up with TRBD2. The CDR3 spans 15 residues. Losses at the gene ends were 6 bases for V and 9 bases for J; bases not matched to a gene: 8. Germline V CDR1 and CDR2: SGHNT, YYREEE (reference sequence). The CDR3 DNA reads TGTGCCAGCACCGAGGGACTAGCGGGAGTTAGTGAGCAGTTCTTC. Translating it yields CASTEGLAGVSEQFF.

This clonotype has a handful of counts. V and J are TRBV11-2 and TRBJ1-4, with 8 positions matching TRBD1. The CDR3 loop spans 16 amino acids. V lost 5 bases, J lost 6 bases, and 11 bases stayed unmatched. Germline V lookup: CDR1 SGHAT, CDR2 FQNNGV. The CDR3 protein is CASSHTARGLDEKLFF. Here the CDR3 DNA reads TGTGCCAGCAGCCATACCGCCAGGGGGCTCGATGAAAAACTGTTTTTT.

The chain has TRBV5-1 and TRBJ2-2; D unclear. The V and J ends lost 0 bases and 2 bases respectively, with 8 bases between them. The CDR3 consists of 15 residues. Germline values: CDR1 SGHRS, CDR2 YFSETQ. CDR3 DNA sequence: TGCGCCAGCAGCTTGGCGGCAGGTAACACCGGGGAGCTGTTTTTT. Its protein is CASSLAAGNTGELFF.

This clonotype was detected ten times or more. The genes are TRBV20-1 and TRBJ2-5; D not resolved. The V gene's germline CDR1 is DFQATT and CDR2 SNEGSKA (reference sequence). The CDR3 covers 10 residues. Between the trimmed V and J ends, which lost 2 bases and 2 bases, there was a span of 0 bases. The CDR3 DNA is TGCAGTGCTAGACAAGAGACCCAGTACTTC. It translates to CSARQETQYF.

The chain links TRBV10-3 to TRBJ2-7; D is uncertain. V lost 4 bases to trimming and J lost 6 bases, with 16 bases between them. The CDR3 covers 14 residues. CDR1 ENHRY and CDR2 SYGVKD come from the germline V gene. The CDR3 spells CAISVLSGVGEQYF. The DNA of the CDR3 is TGTGCCATCAGTGTTTTGAGTGGAGTGGGCGAGCAGTACTTC.

Details on this clonotype: The DNA is left out, because the CDR3 cannot be placed on it with certainty; the CDR3 is given as TCRdb lists it. The chain couples TRBV24-1 to TRBJ1-2; the table names TRBD1, a call not compared with the DNA. Germline CDR1 and CDR2: KGHDR and SFDVKD. The CDR3 is 11 amino acids in total, end residues counted. CDR3 region: CATSDWGRGTF.

This rearrangement joins TRBV6-1 to TRBJ2-1; 12 positions match TRBD1. Unmatched junction bases numbered 11, after V lost 4 bases and J lost 7 bases. The CDR3 runs to 17 residues. CDR1 and CDR2 (germline): MNHNS, SASEGT. The CDR3 reads CASSGRDRGREMNEQFF. CDR3 nucleotide sequence: TGTGCCAGCAGTGGCCGGGACAGGGGGCGTGAGATGAATGAGCAGTTCTTC.

The chain has TRBV20-1 and TRBJ2-2; possibly TRBD1 for D (5 bases). There are 13 residues in the CDR3. Germline V gene lookup returns CDR1 DFQATT and CDR2 SNEGSKA (reference sequence). The CDR3 DNA sequence: TGCAGCGTCCAGGGCGATTACGCCGGGGAGCTGTTTTTT. Residues: CSVQGDYAGELFF.

Ten or more counts support this clonotype. Relative to the germline gene, one junction end is altered; a read error may explain this. The chain carries TRBV5-1 and TRBJ2-1; 9 positions match TRBD2. This CDR3 has 15 amino acids. CDR1 and CDR2 from the germline V gene are SGHRS and YFSETQ. CDR3 residues: CASSLVLAGNNEQFF. DNA for the CDR3: TGTGCCAGCAGCTTAGTGCTAGCGGGAAACAATGAGCAGTTCTTC.

V usage is TRBV5-1 and J usage is TRBJ1-4; D is perhaps TRBD1 (5 bases). The germline gives CDR1 SGHRS, CDR2 YFSETQ. The CDR3 spans 16 residues. V was pared by 0 bases and J by 3 bases, with 12 bases between. The CDR3 reads CASSLAAGGANEKLFF. The CDR3 nucleotides read TGCGCCAGCAGCTTGGCCGCAGGAGGGGCTAATGAAAAACTGTTTTTT.

This clonotype has more than one count but fewer than ten. The V call is TRBV12-3 or TRBV12-4, the J call TRBJ1-1, with 8 bases aligning to TRBD1. Trimming at V came to 2 bases and at J to 3 bases, leaving 5 bases not matched to a gene. The CDR3 consists of 15 residues. CDR3: CASSLRTGIYTEAFF. The CDR3 nucleotides read TGTGCCAGCAGTTTACGGACAGGGATATACACTGAAGCTTTCTTT.

The chain combines TRBV20-1 with TRBJ2-5; D unclear. Germline V gives CDR1 DFQATT, CDR2 SNEGSKA (reference sequence). Trimming removed 7 bases at V and 1 base at J, with 13 bases between. CDR3 length equals 13 residues. The CDR3 region is CSGRRPAQETQYF. CDR3 DNA sequence: TGCAGTGGCAGACGGCCAGCCCAAGAGACCCAGTACTTC.